This TCR beta chain was captured in a study of T cells in localized non-small cell lung cancer. Method: immunoSEQ multiplex PCR; TCRdb's copy keeps in-frame clones and lacks some. The sample shows more than 20,000 clones, about 90% of them seen only once. Germline V gives CDR1 SGHTA, CDR2 FQGNSA. J was trimmed by 5 bases and V by 5 bases; bases with no gene match: 9. The CDR3 runs 17 residues. The rearrangement links TRBV7-2 to TRBJ2-3, with TRBD2 matching over 14 bases. The origin of this receptor is a man aged 40-75 years with stage II squamous cell lung carcinoma. Here the sequenced sample was PBMCs, taken before any cancer treatment. This chain's CDR3 is CASSPRLAGGPGDTQYF. The DNA for the CDR3 is TGTGCCAGCAGCCCTCGACTAGCGGGAGGGCCGGGAGATACGCAGTATTTT.